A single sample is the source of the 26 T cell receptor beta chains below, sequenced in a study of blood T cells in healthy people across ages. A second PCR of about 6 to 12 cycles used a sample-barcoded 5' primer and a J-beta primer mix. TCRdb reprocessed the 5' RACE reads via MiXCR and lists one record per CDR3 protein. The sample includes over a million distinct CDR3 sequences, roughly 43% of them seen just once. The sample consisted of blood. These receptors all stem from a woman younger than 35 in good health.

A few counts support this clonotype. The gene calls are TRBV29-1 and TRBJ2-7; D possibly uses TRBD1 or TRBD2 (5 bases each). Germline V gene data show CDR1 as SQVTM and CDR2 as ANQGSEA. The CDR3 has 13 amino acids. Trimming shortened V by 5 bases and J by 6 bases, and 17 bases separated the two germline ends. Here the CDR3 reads CSVSSRVGSEQYF. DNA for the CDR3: TGCAGCGTTTCTTCCAGGGTAGGGAGCGAGCAGTACTTC.

This CDR3 is CASRVLIGLTGNTEAFF. The CDR3 DNA sequence: TGTGCCAGCAGAGTTCTTATAGGACTGACAGGGAACACTGAAGCTTTCTTT. The V gene is TRBV6-6, the J gene TRBJ1-1, with a possible D match to TRBD1 (6 bases). Trimming stripped 6 bases from V and 1 base from J, with 21 bases between. Germline lookup yields CDR1 MNHNY and CDR2 SVGAGI (reference sequence). The CDR3 has 17 residues.

The chain's CDR3 is CASARGSYNEQFF. In DNA form, the CDR3 reads TGCGCCAGCGCTCGGGGCTCCTACAATGAGCAGTTCTTC. The rearrangement links TRBV5-1 to TRBJ2-1, with D perhaps TRBD2 (5 bases). The CDR3 length is 13 residues. V was clipped by 7 bases and J by 0 bases, with 8 bases between them. In germline, CDR1 is SGHRS, CDR2 YFSETQ.

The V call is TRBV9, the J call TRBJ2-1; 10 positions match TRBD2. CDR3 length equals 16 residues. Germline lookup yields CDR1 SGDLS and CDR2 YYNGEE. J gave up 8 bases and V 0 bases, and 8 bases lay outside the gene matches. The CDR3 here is CASSVAALAGVDEQFF. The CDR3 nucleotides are TGTGCCAGCAGCGTAGCGGCTCTAGCGGGAGTAGATGAGCAGTTCTTC.

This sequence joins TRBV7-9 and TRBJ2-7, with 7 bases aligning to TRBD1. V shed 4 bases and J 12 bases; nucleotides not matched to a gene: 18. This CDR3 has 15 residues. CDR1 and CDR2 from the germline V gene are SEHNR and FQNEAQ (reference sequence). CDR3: CASSSPDRDPETRYF. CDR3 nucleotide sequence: TGTGCCAGCAGCTCCCCTGACAGGGACCCAGAGACCCGGTACTTC.

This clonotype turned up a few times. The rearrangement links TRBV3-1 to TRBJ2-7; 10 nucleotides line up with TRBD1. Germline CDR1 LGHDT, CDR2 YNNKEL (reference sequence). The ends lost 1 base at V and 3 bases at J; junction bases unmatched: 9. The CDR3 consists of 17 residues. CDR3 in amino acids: CASSQALGQGNVYEQYF. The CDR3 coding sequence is TGTGCCAGCAGCCAAGCCCTGGGACAGGGGAACGTCTACGAGCAGTACTTC.

The CDR3 protein is CASSVTGQDSEQFF. CDR3 nucleotide sequence: TGTGCCAGCAGTGTCACGGGACAGGACAGTGAGCAGTTCTTC. The chain uses TRBV6-2 or TRBV6-3 and TRBJ2-1; 8 bases line up with TRBD1. CDR1 and CDR2 (germline): MNHEY, SVGEGT. With V trimmed by 5 bases and J by 9 bases, 9 bases remained unmatched. CDR3 length: 14 amino acids.

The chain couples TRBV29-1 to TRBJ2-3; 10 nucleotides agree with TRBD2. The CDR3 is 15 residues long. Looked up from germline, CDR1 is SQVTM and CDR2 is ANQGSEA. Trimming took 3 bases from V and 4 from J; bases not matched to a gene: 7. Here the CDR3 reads CSVDAGLARADTQYF. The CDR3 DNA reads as TGCAGCGTTGATGCGGGACTAGCGAGGGCAGATACGCAGTATTTT.

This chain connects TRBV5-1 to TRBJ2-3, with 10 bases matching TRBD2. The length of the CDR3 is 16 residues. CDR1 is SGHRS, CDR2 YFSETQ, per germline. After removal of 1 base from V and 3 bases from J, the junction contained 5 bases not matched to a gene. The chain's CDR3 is CASSLISGGSTDTQYF. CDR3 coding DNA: TGCGCCAGCAGCTTGATTAGCGGGGGGTCGACAGATACGCAGTATTTT.

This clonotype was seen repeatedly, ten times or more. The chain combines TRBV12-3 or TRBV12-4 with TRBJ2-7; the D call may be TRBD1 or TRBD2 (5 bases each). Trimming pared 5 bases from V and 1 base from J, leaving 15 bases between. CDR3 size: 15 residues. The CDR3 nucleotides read TGTGCCAGCAGTCTTCCAGGGTCGGGGTCCTACGAGCAGTACTTC. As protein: CASSLPGSGSYEQYF.

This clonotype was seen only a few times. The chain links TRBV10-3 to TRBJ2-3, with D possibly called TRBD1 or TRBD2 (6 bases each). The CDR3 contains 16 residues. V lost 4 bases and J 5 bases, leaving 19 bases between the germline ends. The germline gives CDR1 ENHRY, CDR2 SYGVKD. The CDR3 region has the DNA TGTGCCATCAGTGGGGGGGCGAGACAGGTACAAGATACGCAGTATTTT. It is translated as CAISGGARQVQDTQYF.

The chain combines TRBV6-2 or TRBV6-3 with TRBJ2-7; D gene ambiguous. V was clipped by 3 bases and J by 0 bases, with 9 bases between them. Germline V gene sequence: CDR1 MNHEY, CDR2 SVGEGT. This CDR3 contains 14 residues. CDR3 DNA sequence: TGTGCCAGCAGTTATCTAAGTGGCTCCTACGAGCAGTACTTC. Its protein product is CASSYLSGSYEQYF.

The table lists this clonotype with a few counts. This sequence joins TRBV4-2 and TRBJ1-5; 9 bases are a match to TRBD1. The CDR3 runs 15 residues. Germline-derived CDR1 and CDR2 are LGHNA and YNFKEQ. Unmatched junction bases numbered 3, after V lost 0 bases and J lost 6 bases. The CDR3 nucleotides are TGTGCCAGCAGCCAAGACGGGACAGGGACTCAGCCCCAGCATTTT. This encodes CASSQDGTGTQPQHF.

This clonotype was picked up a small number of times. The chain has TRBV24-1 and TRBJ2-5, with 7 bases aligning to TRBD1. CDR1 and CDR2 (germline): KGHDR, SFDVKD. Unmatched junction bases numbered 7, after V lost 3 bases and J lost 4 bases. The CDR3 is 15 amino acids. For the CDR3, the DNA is TGTGCCACCAGTGATCCGAGACAGGGCGGAGAGACCCAGTACTTC. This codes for CATSDPRQGGETQYF.

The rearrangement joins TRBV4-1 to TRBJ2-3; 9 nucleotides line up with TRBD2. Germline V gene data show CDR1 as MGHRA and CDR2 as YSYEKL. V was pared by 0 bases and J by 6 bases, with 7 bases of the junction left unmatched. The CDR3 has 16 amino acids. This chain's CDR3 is CASSQEPAGGIDTQYF. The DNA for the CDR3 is TGCGCCAGCAGCCAAGAGCCAGCGGGGGGAATCGATACGCAGTATTTT.

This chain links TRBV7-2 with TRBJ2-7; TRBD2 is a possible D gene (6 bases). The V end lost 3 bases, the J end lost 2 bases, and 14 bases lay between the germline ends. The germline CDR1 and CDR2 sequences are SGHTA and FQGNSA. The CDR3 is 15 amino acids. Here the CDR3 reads CASSFFRDFPYEQYF. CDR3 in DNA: TGTGCCAGCAGCTTTTTCCGGGACTTCCCCTACGAGCAGTACTTC.

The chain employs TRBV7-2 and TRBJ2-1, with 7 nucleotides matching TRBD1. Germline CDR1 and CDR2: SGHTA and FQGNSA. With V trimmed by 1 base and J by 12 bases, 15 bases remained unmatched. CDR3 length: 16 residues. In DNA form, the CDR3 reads TGTGCCAGCAGCTTAGAGACAGGGATGTGGACAATGACGCAGTTCTTC. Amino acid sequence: CASSLETGMWTMTQFF.

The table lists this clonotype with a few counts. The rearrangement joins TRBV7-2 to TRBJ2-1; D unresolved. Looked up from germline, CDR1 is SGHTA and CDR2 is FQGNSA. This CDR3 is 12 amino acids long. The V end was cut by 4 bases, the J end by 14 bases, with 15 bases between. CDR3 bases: TGTGCCAGCAGCTCGGCAGGTGGCTACGAGTTCTTC. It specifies CASSSAGGYEFF.

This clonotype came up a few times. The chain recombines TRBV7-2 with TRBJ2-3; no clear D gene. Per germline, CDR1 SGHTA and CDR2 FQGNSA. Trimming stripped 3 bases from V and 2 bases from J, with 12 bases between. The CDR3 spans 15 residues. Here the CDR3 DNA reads TGTGCCAGCAGCTTTATGGCGCGTAACACAGATACGCAGTATTTT. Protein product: CASSFMARNTDTQYF.

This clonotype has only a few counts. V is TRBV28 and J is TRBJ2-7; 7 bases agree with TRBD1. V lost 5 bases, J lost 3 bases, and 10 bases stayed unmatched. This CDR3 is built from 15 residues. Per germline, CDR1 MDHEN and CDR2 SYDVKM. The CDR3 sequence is CASSAGTDLYYEQYF. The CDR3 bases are TGTGCCAGCAGTGCTGGGACAGACCTGTACTACGAGCAGTACTTC. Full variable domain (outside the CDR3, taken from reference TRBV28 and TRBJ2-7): DVKVTQSSRYLVKRTGEKVFLECVQDMDHENMFWYRQDPGLGLRLIYFSYDVKMKEKGDIPEGYSVSREKKERFSLILESASTNQTSMYLCASSAGTDLYYEQYFGPGTRLTVT.

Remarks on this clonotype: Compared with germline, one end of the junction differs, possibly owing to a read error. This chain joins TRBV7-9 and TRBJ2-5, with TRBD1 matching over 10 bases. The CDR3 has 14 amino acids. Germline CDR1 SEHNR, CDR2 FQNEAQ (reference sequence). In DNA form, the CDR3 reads TGCGCCAGCAGCTTAGGGACAGGGGACAATGAGCAGTACTTC. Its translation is CASSLGTGDNEQYF. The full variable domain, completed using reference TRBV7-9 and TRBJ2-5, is DTGVSQNPRHKITKRGQNVTFRCDPISEHNRLYWYRQTLGQGPEFLTYFQNEAQLEKSRLLSDRFSAERPKGSFSTLEIQRTEQGDSAMYLCASSLGTGDNEQYFGPGTRLLVL.

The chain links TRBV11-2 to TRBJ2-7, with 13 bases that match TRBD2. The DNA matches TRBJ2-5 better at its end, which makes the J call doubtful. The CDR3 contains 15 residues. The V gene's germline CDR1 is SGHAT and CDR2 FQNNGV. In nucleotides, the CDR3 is TGTGCCAGCAGCTTATGGACTAGCGGGGGTGAGACCCAGTACTTC. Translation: CASSLWTSGGETQYF.

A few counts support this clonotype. The CDR3 nucleotides are TGCGCCAGCAGCCAAGCCAGACTAGCGGGAGCCGTCGATGAGCAGTTCTTC. This codes for CASSQARLAGAVDEQFF. The chain joins TRBV4-1 to TRBJ2-1; 12 bases are a match to TRBD2. After removal of 1 base from V and 8 bases from J, the junction contained 9 bases not matched to a gene. The CDR3 runs 17 residues. Per germline, CDR1 MGHRA and CDR2 YSYEKL.

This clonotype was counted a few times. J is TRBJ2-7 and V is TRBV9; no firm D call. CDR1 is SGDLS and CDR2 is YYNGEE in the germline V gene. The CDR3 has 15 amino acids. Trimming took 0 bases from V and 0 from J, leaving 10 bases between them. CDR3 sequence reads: CASSVGHPFSYEQYF. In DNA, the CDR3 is TGTGCCAGCAGCGTAGGGCATCCCTTCTCCTACGAGCAGTACTTC.

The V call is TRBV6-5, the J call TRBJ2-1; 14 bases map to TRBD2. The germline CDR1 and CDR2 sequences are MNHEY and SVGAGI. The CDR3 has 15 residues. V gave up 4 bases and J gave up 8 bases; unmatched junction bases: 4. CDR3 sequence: CASSWGLAGVDEQFF. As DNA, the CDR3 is TGTGCCAGCAGTTGGGGACTAGCGGGAGTCGATGAGCAGTTCTTC.

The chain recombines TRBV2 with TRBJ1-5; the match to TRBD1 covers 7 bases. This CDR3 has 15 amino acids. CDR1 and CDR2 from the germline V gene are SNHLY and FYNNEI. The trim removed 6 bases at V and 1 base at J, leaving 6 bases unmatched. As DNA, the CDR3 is TGTGCCAGCAGCGGGATGGGACAGAGCAATCAGCCCCAGCATTTT. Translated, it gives CASSGMGQSNQPQHF.